Sequencing of this TCR beta chain was carried out in a study of blood T cell repertoires in COVID-19. About the research overall: Donors in the United States, Italy and Spain gave samples during acute or convalescent COVID-19. Nucleic acid was either cDNA or gDNA, and it came from T cells, B-cell-depleted T cells, or PBMCs.

TCRdb's copy holds only in-frame clones and misses some; the assay was immunoSEQ multiplex PCR. The data contain about 140,000 clones, around nine tenths of them seen just once; the ten biggest clones take up 1.5%. The sample consisted of peripheral blood. The TCR originated in a woman in her sixties with acute or convalescent COVID-19.

The chain's CDR3 is CASSLGPGVGYEQYF. The CDR3 bases are TGTGCCAGCAGCCTGGGCCCGGGGGTTGGCTACGAGCAGTACTTC. The chain joins TRBV28 to TRBJ2-7, with TRBD2 as a possible D gene (6 bases). The CDR3 contains 15 residues. Trimming cost V 6 bases and J 3 bases, with 18 bases left between them. CDR1 and CDR2 from the germline V gene are MDHEN and SYDVKM.